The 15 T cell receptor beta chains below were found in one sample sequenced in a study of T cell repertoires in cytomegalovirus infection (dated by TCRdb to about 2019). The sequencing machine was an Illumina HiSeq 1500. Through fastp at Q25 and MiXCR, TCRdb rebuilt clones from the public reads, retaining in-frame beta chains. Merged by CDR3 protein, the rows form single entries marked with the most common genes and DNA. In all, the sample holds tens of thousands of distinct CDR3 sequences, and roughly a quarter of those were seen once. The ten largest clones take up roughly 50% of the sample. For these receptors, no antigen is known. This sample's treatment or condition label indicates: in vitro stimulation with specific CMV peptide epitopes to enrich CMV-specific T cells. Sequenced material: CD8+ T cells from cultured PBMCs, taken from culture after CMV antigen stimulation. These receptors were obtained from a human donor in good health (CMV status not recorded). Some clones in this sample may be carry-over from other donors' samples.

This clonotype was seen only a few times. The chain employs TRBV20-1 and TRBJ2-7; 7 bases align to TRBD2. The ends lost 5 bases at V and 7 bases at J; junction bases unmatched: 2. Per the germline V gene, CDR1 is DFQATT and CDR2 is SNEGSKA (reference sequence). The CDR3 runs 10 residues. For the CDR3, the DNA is TGCAGTGCTGGGCGGGGGGAGCAGTACTTC. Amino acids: CSAGRGEQYF.

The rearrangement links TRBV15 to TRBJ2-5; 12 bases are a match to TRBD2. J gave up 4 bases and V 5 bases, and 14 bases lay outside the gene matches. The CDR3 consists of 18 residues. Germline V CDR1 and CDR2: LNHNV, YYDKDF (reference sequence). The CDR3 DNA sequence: TGTGCCACCAGCCCTACTCCGGGACTAGCGGGTGGGGGAGAGACCCAGTACTTC. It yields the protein CATSPTPGLAGGGETQYF.

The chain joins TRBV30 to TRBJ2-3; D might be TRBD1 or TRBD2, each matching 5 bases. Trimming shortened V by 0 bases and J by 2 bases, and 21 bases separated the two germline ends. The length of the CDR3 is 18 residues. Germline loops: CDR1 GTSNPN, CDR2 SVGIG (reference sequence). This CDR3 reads CAWSVGTELDFNTDTQYF. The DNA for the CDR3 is TGTGCCTGGAGTGTCGGGACGGAGCTAGACTTTAACACAGATACGCAGTATTTT.

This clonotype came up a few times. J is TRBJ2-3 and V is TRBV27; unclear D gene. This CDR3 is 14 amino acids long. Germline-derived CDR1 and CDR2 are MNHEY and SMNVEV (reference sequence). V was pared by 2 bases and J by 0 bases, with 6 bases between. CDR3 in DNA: TGTGCCAGCAGTTTAGATCAGAGCACAGATACGCAGTATTTT. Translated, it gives CASSLDQSTDTQYF.

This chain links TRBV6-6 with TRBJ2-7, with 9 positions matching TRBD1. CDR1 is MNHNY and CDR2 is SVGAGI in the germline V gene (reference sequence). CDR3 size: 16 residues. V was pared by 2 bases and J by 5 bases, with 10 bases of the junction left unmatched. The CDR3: CASSYVPTGGEHEQYF. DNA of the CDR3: TGTGCCAGCAGTTACGTTCCCACAGGGGGCGAGCACGAGCAGTACTTC.

The CDR3 is CASSHTLAGGLSGELFF. DNA of the CDR3: TGCGCCAGCAGCCATACCCTAGCGGGAGGGCTATCCGGGGAGCTGTTTTTT. This rearrangement joins TRBV4-3 to TRBJ2-2, with 12 nucleotides matching TRBD2. V dropped 3 bases and J dropped 6; count of bases not matched to a gene: 8. In germline, CDR1 is LGHNA, CDR2 YSLEER. The CDR3 totals 17 residues.

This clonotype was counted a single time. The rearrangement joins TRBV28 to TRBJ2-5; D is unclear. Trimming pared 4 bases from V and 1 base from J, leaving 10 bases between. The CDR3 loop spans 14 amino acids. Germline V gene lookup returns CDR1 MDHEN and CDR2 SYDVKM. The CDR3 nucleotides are TGTGCCAGCAGTTCGTATGTAGGCCAAGAGACCCAGTACTTC. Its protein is CASSSYVGQETQYF.

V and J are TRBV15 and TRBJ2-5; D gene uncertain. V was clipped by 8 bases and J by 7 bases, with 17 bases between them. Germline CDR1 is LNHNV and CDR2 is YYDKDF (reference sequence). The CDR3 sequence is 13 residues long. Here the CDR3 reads CATERSELGTQYF. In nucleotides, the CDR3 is TGTGCCACCGAGAGGAGCGAGCTAGGGACCCAGTACTTC.

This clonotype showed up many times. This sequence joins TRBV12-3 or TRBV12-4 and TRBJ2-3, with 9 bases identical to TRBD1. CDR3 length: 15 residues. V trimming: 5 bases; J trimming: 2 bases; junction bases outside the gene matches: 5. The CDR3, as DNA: TGTGCCAGCAGTACGACAGGGGGACACACAGATACGCAGTATTTT. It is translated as CASSTTGGHTDTQYF.

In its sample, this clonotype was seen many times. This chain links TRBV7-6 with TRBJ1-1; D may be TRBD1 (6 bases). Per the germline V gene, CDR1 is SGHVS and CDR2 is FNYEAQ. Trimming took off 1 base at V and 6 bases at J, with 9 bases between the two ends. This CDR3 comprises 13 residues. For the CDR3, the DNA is TGTGCCAGCAGCTTAGGGGAGGGGGCTGAAGCTTTCTTT. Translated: CASSLGEGAEAFF.

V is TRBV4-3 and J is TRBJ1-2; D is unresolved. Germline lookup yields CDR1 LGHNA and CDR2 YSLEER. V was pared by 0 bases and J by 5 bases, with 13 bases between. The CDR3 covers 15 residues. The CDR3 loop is CASSQDPSGEYGYTF. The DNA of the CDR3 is TGCGCCAGCAGCCAAGATCCCTCTGGGGAGTATGGCTACACCTTC.

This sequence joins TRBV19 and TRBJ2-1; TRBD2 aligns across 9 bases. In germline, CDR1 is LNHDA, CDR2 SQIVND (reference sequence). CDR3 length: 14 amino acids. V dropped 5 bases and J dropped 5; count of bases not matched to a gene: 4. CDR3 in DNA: TGTGCCAGTAGTTTTAGCGGGGGTGACAATGAGCAGTTCTTC. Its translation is CASSFSGGDNEQFF.

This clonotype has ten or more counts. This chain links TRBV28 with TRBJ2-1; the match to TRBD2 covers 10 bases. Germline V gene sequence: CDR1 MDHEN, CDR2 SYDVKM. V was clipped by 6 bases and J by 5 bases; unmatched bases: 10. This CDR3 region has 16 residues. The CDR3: CASSYGGLAVHNEQFF. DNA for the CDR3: TGTGCCAGCAGCTACGGAGGACTAGCGGTTCACAATGAGCAGTTCTTC.

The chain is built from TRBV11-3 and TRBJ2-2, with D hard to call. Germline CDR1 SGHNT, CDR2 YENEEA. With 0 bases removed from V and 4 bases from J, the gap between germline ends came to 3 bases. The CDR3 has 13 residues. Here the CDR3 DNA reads TGTGCCAGCAGCTTAGATCCCACCGGGGAGCTGTTTTTT. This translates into CASSLDPTGELFF. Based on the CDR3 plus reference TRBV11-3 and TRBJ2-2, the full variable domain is EAGVVQSPRYKIIEKKQPVAFWCNPISGHNTLYWYLQNLGQGPELLIRYENEEAVDDSQLPKDRFSAERLKGVDSTLKIQPAELGDSAVYLCASSLDPTGELFFGEGSRLTVL.

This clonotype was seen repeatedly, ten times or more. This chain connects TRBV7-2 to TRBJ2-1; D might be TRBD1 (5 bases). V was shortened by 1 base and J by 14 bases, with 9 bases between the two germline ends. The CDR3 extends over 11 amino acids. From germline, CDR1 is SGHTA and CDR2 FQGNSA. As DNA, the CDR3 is TGTGCCAGCAGCTTAGTGACAGAGGAGTTCTTC. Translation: CASSLVTEEFF.